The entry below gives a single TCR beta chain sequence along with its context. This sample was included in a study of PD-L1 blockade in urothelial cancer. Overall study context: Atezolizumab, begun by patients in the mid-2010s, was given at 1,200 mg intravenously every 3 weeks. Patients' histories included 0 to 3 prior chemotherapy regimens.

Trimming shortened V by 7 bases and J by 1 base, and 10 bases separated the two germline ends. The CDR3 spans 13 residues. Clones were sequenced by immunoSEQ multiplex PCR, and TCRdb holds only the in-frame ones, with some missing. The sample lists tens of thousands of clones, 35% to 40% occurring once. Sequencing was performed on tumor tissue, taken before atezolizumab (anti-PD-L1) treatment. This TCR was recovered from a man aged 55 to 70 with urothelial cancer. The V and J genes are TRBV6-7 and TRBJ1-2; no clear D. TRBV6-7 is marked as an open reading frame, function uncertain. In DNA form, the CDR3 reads TGTGCCAGCACCCGCTCCCGTAACTATGGCTACACCTTC. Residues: CASTRSRNYGYTF.